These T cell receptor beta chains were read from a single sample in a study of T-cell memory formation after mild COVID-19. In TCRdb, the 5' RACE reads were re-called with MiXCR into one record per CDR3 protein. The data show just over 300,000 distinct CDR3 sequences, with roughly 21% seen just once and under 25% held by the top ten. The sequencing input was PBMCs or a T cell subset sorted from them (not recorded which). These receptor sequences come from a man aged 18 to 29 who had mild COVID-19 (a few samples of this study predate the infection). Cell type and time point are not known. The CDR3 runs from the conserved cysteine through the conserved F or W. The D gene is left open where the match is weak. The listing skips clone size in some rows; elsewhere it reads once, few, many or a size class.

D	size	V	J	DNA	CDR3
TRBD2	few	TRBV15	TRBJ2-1	TGTGCCACCAGCAGAGATATGGCTAGCGGGGGTGATGAGCAGTTCTTC	CATSRDMASGGDEQFF
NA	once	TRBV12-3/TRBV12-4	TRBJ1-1	TGTGCCAGCGATACTAAGTGGGGCCCTGAAGCTTTCTTT	CASDTKWGPEAFF
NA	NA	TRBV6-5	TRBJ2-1	TGTGCCAGCAGTCCCCCGGGAGTATACAATGAGCAGTTCTTC	CASSPPGVYNEQFF
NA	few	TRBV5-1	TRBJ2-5	TGCGCCAGCAGCCTGACGGATCCTAAAGAGACCCAGTACTTC	CASSLTDPKETQYF
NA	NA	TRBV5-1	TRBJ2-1	TGCGCCAGCAGCCTACAGGGTTGGCATGAGCAGTTCTTC	CASSLQGWHEQFF
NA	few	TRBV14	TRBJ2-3	TGTGCCAGCAGCCAACTGAGGGCAGATACGCAGTATTTT	CASSQLRADTQYF
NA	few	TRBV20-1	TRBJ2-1	TGCAGTGCTAGCGCGGGCGCCAGGGATGAGCAGTTCTTC	CSASAGARDEQFF
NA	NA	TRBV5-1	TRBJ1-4	TGCGCCAGCAGCCTTGACAGGGAAAAACTGTTTTTT	CASSLDREKLFF
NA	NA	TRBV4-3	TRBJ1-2	TGCGCCAGCAGCCAAGTTGCAGGAGTAGGTAGTGGCTACACCTTC	CASSQVAGVGSGYTF
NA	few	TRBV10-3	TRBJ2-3	TGTGCCATCACCCCAAGGGGCCATGAGGGCACAGATACGCAGTATTTT	CAITPRGHEGTDTQYF
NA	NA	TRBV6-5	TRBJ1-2	TGTGCCAGCAGTTATGGATGGGGCTACACCTTC	CASSYGWGYTF